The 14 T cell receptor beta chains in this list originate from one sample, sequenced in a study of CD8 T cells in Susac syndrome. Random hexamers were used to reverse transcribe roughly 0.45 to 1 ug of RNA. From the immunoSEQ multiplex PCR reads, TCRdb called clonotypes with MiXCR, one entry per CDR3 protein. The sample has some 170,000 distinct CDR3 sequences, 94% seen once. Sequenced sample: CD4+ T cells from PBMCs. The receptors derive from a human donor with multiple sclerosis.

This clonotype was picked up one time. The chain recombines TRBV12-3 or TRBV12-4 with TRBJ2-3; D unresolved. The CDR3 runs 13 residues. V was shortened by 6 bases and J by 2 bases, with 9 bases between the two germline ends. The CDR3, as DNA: TGTGCCAGCAGCCCCATTTCCACAGATACGCAGTATTTT. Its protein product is CASSPISTDTQYF.

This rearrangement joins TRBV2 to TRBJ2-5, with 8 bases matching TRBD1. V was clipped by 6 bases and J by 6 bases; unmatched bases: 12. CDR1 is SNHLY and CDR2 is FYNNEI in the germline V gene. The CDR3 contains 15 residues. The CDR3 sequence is CASSPRQGRRQTQYF. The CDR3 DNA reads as TGTGCCAGCAGCCCTCGACAGGGGAGGCGTCAGACCCAGTACTTC. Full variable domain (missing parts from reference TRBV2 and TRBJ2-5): EPEVTQTPSHQVTQMGQEVILRCVPISNHLYFYWYRQILGQKVEFLVSFYNNEISEKSEIFDDQFSVERPDGSNFTLKIRSTKLEDSAMYFCASSPRQGRRQTQYFGPGTRLLVL.

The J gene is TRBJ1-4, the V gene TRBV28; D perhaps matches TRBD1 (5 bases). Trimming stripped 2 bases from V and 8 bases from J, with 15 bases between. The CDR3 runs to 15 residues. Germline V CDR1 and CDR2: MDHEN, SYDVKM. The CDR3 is CASSLPTGTPEKLFF. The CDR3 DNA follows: TGTGCCAGCAGTTTACCCACCGGGACTCCCGAAAAACTGTTTTTT.

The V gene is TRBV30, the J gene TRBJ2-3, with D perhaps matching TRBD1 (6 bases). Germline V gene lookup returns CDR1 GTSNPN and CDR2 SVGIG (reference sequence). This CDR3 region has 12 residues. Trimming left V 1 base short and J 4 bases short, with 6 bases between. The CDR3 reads CAWSEGADTQYF. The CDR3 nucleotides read TGTGCCTGGAGTGAGGGGGCAGATACGCAGTATTTT. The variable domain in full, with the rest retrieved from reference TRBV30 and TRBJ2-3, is SQTIHQWPATLVQPVGSPLSLECTVEGTSNPNLYWYRQAAGRGLQLLFYSVGIGQISSEVPQNLSASRPQDRQFILSSKKLLLSDSGFYLCAWSEGADTQYFGPGTRLTVL.

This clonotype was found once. As DNA, the CDR3 is TGTGCCAGCAGCCAAGTCCCCGCGAACACCGGGGAGCTGTTTTTT. Translation gives CASSQVPANTGELFF. The rearrangement joins TRBV4-2 to TRBJ2-2; the D is unclear. The V end was cut by 1 base, the J end by 0 bases, with 6 bases between. This CDR3 has 15 amino acids. CDR1 LGHNA and CDR2 YNFKEQ come from the germline V gene.

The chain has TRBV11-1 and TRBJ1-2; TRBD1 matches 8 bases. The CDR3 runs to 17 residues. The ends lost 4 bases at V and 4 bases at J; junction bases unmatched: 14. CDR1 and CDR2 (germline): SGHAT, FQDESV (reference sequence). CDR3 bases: TGTGCCAGCAGCTCGGGGCAGGGGGCCTCAGGCGGCTATGGCTACACCTTC. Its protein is CASSSGQGASGGYGYTF.

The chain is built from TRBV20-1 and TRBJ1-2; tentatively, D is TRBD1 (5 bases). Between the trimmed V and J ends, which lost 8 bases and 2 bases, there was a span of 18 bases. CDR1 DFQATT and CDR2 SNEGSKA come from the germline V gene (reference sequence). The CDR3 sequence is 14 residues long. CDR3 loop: CSPGGIQTNYGYTF. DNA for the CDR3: TGCAGTCCTGGGGGAATACAGACCAACTATGGCTACACCTTC.

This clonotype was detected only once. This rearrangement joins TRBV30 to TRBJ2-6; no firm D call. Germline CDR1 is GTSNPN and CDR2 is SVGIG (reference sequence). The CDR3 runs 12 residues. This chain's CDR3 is CARSSGANVLTF. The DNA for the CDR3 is TGTGCTCGTAGCTCTGGGGCCAACGTCCTGACTTTC.

DNA of the CDR3: TGCAGCGCCGTGACAGGCCTTGTAGGGCAGCCCCAGCATTTT. This gives the protein CSAVTGLVGQPQHF. The rearrangement links TRBV29-1 to TRBJ1-5, with D possibly being TRBD1 (6 bases). Between the trimmed V and J ends, which lost 7 bases and 7 bases, there was a span of 20 bases. The CDR3 is 14 amino acids. Germline CDR1 and CDR2: SQVTM and ANQGSEA.

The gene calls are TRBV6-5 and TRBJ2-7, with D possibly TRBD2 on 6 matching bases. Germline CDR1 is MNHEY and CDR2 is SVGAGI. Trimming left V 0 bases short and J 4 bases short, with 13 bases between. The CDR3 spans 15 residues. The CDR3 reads CASSYSKHAGYEQYF. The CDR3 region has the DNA TGTGCCAGCAGTTACTCGAAGCACGCGGGGTACGAGCAGTACTTC.

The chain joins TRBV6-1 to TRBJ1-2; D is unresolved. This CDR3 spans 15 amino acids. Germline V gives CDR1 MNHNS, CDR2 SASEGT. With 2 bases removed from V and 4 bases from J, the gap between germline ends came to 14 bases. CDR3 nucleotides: TGTGCCAGCAGTGAATCTGGTATAACAATCTATGGCTACACCTTC. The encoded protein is CASSESGITIYGYTF.

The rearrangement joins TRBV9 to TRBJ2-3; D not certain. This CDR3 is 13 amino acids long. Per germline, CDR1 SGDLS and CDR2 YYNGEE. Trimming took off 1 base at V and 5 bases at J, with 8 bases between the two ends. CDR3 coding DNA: TGTGCCAGCAGCGTAATCTCGGGAGATACGCAGTATTTT. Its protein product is CASSVISGDTQYF. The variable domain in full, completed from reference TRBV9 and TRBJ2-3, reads DSGVTQTPKHLITATGQRVTLRCSPRSGDLSVYWYQQSLDQGLQFLIQYYNGEERAKGNILERFSAQQFPDLHSELNLSSLELGDSALYFCASSVISGDTQYFGPGTRLTVL.

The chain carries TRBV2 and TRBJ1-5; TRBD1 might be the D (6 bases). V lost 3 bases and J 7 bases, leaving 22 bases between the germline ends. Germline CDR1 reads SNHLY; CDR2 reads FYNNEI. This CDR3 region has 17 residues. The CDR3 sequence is CASSEGAPRDNSQPQHF. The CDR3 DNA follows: TGTGCCAGCAGTGAGGGGGCTCCCAGGGATAATTCCCAGCCCCAGCATTTT.

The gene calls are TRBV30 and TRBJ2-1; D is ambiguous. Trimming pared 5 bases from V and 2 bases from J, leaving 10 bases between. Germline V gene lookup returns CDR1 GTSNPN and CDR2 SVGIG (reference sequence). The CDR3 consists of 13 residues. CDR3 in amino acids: CAWSGLTYNEQFF. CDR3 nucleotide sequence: TGTGCCTGGTCCGGATTAACCTACAATGAGCAGTTCTTC.